The entry that follows covers one T cell receptor beta chain sequence. Its antigen remains unidentified. Treatment in this sample: oral pan-JAK inhibitor, 5-10 mg twice daily. This record comes from a study of CD8+ T cells in alopecia areata. Study-wide results and caveats: Researchers report lesional scalp, most notably alopecia totalis/universalis, outstripped normal scalp in clonality. Uncertain still, given a single nonresponder, is whether baseline CD8+ expansion links to response.

After isolation, RNA underwent reverse transcription to generate cDNA as the sequencing template. The assay was immunoSEQ multiplex PCR, and TCRdb's table has in-frame clones only and misses some. The sample records about 190,000 clones, 50% to 60% being singletons. Germline V gene data show CDR1 as MNHEY and CDR2 as SMNVEV (reference sequence). Trimming removed 7 bases at V and 4 bases at J, with 13 bases between. The CDR3 contains 14 residues. Sequences were derived from CD4+ T cells sorted from blood, sampled at week 4, from a patient treated with tofacitinib. The receptor was isolated from a human donor with alopecia areata. The V and J genes are TRBV27 and TRBJ2-2, with D possibly matching TRBD1 (5 bases). The CDR3 region is CASNLQGSTGELFF. The CDR3, as DNA: TGTGCCAGCAACCTCCAGGGTTCCACCGGGGAGCTGTTTTTT.